The rows below give T cell receptor beta chains drawn from one sample of a study of post-analysis software for immune sequencing data. TCRdb recomputed calls from the PCR reads with MiXCR, one row per CDR3 protein. The sample yields hundreds of thousands of distinct CDR3 sequences, roughly 46% seen once. Sequenced sample: blood. The receptor set was obtained from a girl aged 5-17 years with multiple sclerosis. Both conserved end residues are trimmed from each CDR3. The order of the fields is J gene, V gene, CDR3 protein.

TRBJ2-5 | TRBV7-9 | ASSVGAGGQETQY
TRBJ1-5 | TRBV12-3/TRBV12-4 | ASSLGQGYREPQH
TRBJ2-1 | TRBV2 | ASSLEEGNEQF
TRBJ2-1 | TRBV20-1 | SASPAGGRRCNEQF
TRBJ2-1 | TRBV25-1 | AGSESSPSSYNEQF
TRBJ2-2 | TRBV29-1 | SALAGWSSGELF
TRBJ2-7 | TRBV5-6 | ASSRLTGSYEQY
TRBJ2-5 | TRBV20-1 | SARSGTEWETQY
TRBJ2-1 | TRBV10-2 | ASSEFSPNEQF
TRBJ2-5 | TRBV7-2 | ASSPEGAGGGETQY
TRBJ2-1 | TRBV12-3/TRBV12-4 | ASSRSPGYYNEQF
TRBJ2-1 | TRBV12-3/TRBV12-4 | ASSLKSGAGVGYNEQF
TRBJ2-3 | TRBV4-1 | ASSLVAGRTTDTQY
NA | TRBV5-1 | ASSLSLLAGEGVLETQY
TRBJ2-7 | TRBV7-9 | ASSVGHGITYEQY
TRBJ2-7 | TRBV7-9 | ASSSYSYEQY
TRBJ1-5 | TRBV4-1 | ASSQVGGTLNQPQH
TRBJ1-5 | TRBV7-9 | ASSSRDPLGNQPQH
TRBJ2-7 | TRBV7-9 | ASSFGQGGYEQY
TRBJ1-1 | TRBV7-9 | ASSLAQVNTEAF
TRBJ2-5 | TRBV20-1 | SARDLPRTAQETQY
TRBJ2-2 | TRBV5-1 | ASTWGGAANTGELF
TRBJ1-2 | TRBV6-5 | ASSYVVGAGGYT
TRBJ2-1 | TRBV6-5 | ASSSTGAGVPYEQF
TRBJ2-1 | TRBV5-1 | ASSLGTQRSNEQF
TRBJ1-4 | TRBV29-1 | SVRNEKLF
TRBJ2-3 | TRBV7-6 | ASTDPFGGTDTQY
TRBJ1-5 | TRBV28 | ASSPRGMYSNQPQH
TRBJ2-5 | TRBV10-3 | AIRGTSGGSETQY